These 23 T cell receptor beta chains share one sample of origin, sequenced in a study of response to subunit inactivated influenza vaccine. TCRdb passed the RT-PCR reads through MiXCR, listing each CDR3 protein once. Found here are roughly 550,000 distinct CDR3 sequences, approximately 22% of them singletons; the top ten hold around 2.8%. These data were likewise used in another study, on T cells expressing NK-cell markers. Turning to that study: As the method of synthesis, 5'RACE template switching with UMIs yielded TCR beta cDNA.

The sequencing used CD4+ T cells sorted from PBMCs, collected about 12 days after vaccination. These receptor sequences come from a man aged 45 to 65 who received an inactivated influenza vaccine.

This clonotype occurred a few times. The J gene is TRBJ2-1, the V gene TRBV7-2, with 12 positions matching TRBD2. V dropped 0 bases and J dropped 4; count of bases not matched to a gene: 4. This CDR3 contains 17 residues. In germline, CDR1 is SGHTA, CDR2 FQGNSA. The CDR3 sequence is CASSLAHLAGGYNEQFF. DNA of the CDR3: TGTGCCAGCAGCTTAGCCCACCTAGCGGGGGGGTACAATGAGCAGTTCTTC.

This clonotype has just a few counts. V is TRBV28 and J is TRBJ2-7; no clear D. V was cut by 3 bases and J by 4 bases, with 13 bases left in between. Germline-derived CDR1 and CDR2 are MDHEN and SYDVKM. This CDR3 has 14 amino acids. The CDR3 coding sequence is TGTGCCAGCAGTTTTTATACGGGTCTGTACGAGCAGTACTTC. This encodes CASSFYTGLYEQYF. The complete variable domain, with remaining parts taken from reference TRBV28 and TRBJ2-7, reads DVKVTQSSRYLVKRTGEKVFLECVQDMDHENMFWYRQDPGLGLRLIYFSYDVKMKEKGDIPEGYSVSREKKERFSLILESASTNQTSMYLCASSFYTGLYEQYFGPGTRLTVT.

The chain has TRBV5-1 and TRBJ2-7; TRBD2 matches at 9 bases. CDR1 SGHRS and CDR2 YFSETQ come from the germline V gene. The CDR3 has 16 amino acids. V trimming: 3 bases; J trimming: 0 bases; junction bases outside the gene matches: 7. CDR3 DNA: TGCGCCAGCAGCTCCGGGACTAGCAGCCTCTCCTACGAGCAGTACTTC. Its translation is CASSSGTSSLSYEQYF.

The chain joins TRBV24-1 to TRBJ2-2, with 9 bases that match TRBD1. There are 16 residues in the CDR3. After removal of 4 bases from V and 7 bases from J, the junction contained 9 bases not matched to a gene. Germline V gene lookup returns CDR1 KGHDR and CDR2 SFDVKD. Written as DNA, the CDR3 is TGTGCCACCAGTGAGCGTAACAGGGGGCGAGTCGGGGAGCTGTTTTTT. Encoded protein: CATSERNRGRVGELFF.

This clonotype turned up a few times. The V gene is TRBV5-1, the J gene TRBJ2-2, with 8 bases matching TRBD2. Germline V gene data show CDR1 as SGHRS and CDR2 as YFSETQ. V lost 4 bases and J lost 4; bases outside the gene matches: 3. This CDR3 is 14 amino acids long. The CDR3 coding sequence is TGCGCCAGCAGCACGACTAGCGCCACCGGGGAGCTGTTTTTT. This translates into CASSTTSATGELFF.

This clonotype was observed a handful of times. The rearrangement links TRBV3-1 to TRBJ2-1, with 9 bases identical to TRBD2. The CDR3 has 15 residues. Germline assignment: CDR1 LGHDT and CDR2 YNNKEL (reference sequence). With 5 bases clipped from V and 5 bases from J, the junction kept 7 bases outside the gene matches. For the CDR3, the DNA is TGTGCCAGCAGCTCAAGCGGGAGGTTCGACAATGAGCAGTTCTTC. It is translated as CASSSSGRFDNEQFF.

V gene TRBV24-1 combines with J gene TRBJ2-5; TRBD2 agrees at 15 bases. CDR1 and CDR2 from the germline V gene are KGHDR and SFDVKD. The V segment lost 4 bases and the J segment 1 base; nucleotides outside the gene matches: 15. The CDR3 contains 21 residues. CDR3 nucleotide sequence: TGTGCCACCAGTGACCCCGGACTAGCGGGAGGGCCTAGTACCGTCCAAGAGACCCAGTACTTC. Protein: CATSDPGLAGGPSTVQETQYF.

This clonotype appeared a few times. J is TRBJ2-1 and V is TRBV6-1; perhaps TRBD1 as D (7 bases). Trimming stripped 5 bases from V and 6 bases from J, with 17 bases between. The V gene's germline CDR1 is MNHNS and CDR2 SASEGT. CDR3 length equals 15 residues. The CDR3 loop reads CASSPRQGGGNEQFF. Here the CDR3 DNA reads TGTGCCAGCAGTCCACGACAGGGAGGAGGCAATGAGCAGTTCTTC.

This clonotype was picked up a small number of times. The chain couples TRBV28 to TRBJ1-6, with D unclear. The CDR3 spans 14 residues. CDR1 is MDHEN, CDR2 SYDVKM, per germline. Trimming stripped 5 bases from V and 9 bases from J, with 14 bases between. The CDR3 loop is CASSRHGVGSPLHF. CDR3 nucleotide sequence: TGTGCCAGCAGTCGACACGGCGTGGGTTCACCCCTCCACTTT.

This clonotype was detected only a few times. In DNA, the CDR3 is TGTGCCAGCAGTTTACACGGGGGTATGACCGGGGAGCTGTTTTTT. Amino acids: CASSLHGGMTGELFF. V and J are TRBV12-3 or TRBV12-4 and TRBJ2-2, with D possibly being TRBD2 (6 bases). The V and J ends lost 2 bases and 5 bases respectively, with 12 bases between them. This CDR3 spans 15 amino acids.

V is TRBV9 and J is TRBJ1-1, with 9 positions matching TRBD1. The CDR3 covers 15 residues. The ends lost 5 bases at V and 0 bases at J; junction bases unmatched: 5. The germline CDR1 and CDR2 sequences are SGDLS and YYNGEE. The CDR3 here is CASRGTGSMNTEAFF. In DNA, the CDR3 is TGTGCCAGCAGAGGGACAGGGTCCATGAACACTGAAGCTTTCTTT.

This CDR3 is CASRERTEQYF. DNA for the CDR3: TGTGCCAGCAGGGAGAGAACCGAGCAGTACTTC. The rearrangement links TRBV7-2 to TRBJ2-7, with no clear D. The V end was cut by 6 bases, the J end by 6 bases, with 9 bases between. CDR1 SGHTA and CDR2 FQGNSA come from the germline V gene. This CDR3 comprises 11 residues.

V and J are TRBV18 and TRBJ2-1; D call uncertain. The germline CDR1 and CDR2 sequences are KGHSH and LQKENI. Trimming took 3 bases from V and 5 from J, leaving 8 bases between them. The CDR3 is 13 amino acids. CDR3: CASSPSTDNEQFF. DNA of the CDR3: TGTGCCAGCTCACCCAGTACAGACAATGAGCAGTTCTTC.

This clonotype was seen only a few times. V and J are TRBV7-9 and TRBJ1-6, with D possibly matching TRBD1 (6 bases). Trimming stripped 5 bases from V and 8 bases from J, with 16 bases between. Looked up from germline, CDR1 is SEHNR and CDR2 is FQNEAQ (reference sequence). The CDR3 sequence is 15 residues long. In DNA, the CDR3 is TGTGCCAGCAGCCCAGGGGACAAGTGGGATTCACCCCTCCACTTT. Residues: CASSPGDKWDSPLHF.

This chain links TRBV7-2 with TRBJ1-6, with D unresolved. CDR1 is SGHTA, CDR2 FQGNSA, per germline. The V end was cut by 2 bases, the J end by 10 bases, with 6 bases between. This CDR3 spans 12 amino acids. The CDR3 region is CASSLYESPLHF. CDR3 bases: TGTGCCAGCAGCTTATATGAGTCACCCCTCCACTTT.

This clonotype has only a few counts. CDR3 sequence (DNA): TGCAGTGCTAGAGGCAAGCGGGGAAGCTACGAGCAGTACTTC. Protein: CSARGKRGSYEQYF. This chain uses TRBV20-1 with TRBJ2-7, with 7 bases fitting TRBD2. Germline CDR1 reads DFQATT; CDR2 reads SNEGSKA (reference sequence). The junction had 6 bases not matched to a gene; V was cut back by 1 base and J by 3 bases. This CDR3 is 14 amino acids long.

CDR3 sequence reads: CSAVGAGLYQPQHF. CDR3 nucleotide sequence: TGCAGTGCAGTGGGCGCAGGGCTTTATCAGCCCCAGCATTTT. The chain employs TRBV20-1 and TRBJ1-5, with D perhaps matching TRBD1 (5 bases). V was trimmed by 6 bases and J by 5 bases, leaving 17 bases between them. CDR1 and CDR2 from the germline V gene are DFQATT and SNEGSKA (reference sequence). The CDR3 consists of 14 residues.

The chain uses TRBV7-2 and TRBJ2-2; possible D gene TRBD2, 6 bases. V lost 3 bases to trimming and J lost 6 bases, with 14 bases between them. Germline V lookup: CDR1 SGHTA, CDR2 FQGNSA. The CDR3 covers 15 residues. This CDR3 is CASSLTRDFPGELFF. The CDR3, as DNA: TGTGCCAGCAGCTTGACCAGGGACTTTCCCGGGGAGCTGTTTTTT.

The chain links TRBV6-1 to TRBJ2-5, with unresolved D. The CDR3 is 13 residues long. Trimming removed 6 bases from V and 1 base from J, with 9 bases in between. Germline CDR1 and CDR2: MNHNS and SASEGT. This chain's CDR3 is CASSWALQETQYF. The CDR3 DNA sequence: TGTGCCAGCAGCTGGGCGCTCCAAGAGACCCAGTACTTC.

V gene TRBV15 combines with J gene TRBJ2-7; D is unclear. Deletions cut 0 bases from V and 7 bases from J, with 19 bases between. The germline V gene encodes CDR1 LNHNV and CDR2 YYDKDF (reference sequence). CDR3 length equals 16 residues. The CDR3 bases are TGTGCCACCAGCAGAGATCCGGCCAGTGGGCTTTGGGAGCAGTACTTC. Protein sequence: CATSRDPASGLWEQYF.

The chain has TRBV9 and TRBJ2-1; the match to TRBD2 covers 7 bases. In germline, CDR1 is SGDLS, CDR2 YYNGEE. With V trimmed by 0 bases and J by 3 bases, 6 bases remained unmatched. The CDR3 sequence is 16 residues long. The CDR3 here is CASSVGAGVGYNEQFF. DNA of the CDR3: TGTGCCAGCAGCGTAGGGGCGGGAGTGGGCTACAATGAGCAGTTCTTC.

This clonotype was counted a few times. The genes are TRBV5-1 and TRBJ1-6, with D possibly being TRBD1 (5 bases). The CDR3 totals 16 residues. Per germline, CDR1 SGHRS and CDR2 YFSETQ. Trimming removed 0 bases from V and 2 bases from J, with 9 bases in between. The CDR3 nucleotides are TGCGCCAGCAGCTTGGTTGGGGCAACCTATAATTCACCCCTCCACTTT. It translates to CASSLVGATYNSPLHF.

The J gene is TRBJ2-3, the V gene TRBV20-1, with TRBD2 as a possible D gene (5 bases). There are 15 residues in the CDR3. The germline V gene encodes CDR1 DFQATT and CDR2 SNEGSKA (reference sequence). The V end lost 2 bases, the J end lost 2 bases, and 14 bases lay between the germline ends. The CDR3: CSARSLASITDTQYF. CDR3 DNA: TGCAGTGCTAGAAGTCTGGCTAGCATCACAGATACGCAGTATTTT.